This T cell receptor (beta chain) was captured in a study of blood T cell repertoires in COVID-19. About the research overall: There were acute and convalescent COVID-19 samples, and they came from the United States, Italy and Spain. In each case, the material was cDNA or gDNA derived from T cells, B-cell-depleted T cells, or PBMCs.

Original processing notes: Cell counts per sample came from amplifying reference gene primers. Repertoires were generated with immunoSEQ multiplex PCR, while TCRdb's copy carries only in-frame clones and drops some. V, J and clone size are those of that table, while D and trimming were read from the DNA. Found here are tens of thousands of clones, roughly 89% of them singletons; the top ten hold less than 30%. Germline-derived CDR1 and CDR2 are SGHNT and YENEEA. The V gene end was trimmed by 1 base and the J gene end by 4 bases; junction bases not matched to a gene: 6. CDR3 length: 16 amino acids. This clone was seen only once.

The V gene is TRBV11-3, the J gene TRBJ2-5, with 10 bases matching TRBD2. Sequenced input: peripheral blood. The sequence was collected from a woman aged 80 or over with acute or convalescent COVID-19. The DNA for the CDR3 is TGTGCCAGCAGCTTAGGACGGGCTAGCGGGGGAGAGACCCAGTACTTC. Protein: CASSLGRASGGETQYF.